This T cell receptor (beta chain) was captured by sequencing in a study of response to subunit inactivated influenza vaccine. Study conclusions and caveats: The study's authors posited that every seasonal influenza vaccination enlists few new T cells.

This clonotype was detected a few times. What it binds is not known. Each CDR3 protein gets one entry after TCRdb re-called the RT-PCR reads with MiXCR. The sample shows about 570,000 distinct CDR3 sequences, 10% to 12% of them seen only once. Trimming removed 2 bases from V and 2 bases from J; junction bases left unmatched: 3. The CDR3 spans 16 residues. Looked up from germline, CDR1 is MNHEY and CDR2 is SVGEGT. These data also featured in a second study, about T cells expressing NK-cell markers. From that second work: With UMIs, 5'RACE template switching was used to make TCR beta cDNA. Sequencing of TCR beta repertoires drew on sorted CD3+CD56+NKG2C+, CD3+CD56+NKG2C- and CD3+CD56-NKG2C+ T cells. Only alpha-beta TCR T cells were sorted in several experiments, using an anti-gamma-delta TCR antibody. Six or seven donors carried dominant NKG2C+ clonotypes that made up roughly 1.0-7.0% of their CD8+ T cells.

The genes are TRBV6-2 or TRBV6-3 and TRBJ2-7; TRBD2 matches at 13 bases. The TCR originated in a middle-aged man who received an inactivated influenza vaccine. The sample in question was PBMCs from blood, obtained on the day of vaccination. The CDR3 spells CASSYPTSGRTYEQYF. The CDR3 region has the DNA TGTGCCAGCAGTTACCCGACTAGCGGGAGGACCTACGAGCAGTACTTC.